These 3 T cell receptor beta chains were all obtained from the same sample, sequenced in a study of blood T cell repertoires in COVID-19 (dated by TCRdb to about 2020). Libraries were made using the immunoSEQ multiplex PCR assay. TCRdb limited this immuneACCESS table to in-frame rearrangements with V and J called. A share of clones is missing; checked studies link under half to unresolved V genes, and the rest is unexplained. The sample has about 110,000 clones on record, 70% to 90% of them singletons. The ten largest clones take up about 3.5% of the sample. Sample: peripheral blood. Source of these receptors: a woman aged 45-65 years with acute or convalescent COVID-19.

This CDR3 reads CASSQDGGLRGGNTIYF. In nucleotides, the CDR3 is TGTGCCAGCAGCCAAGACGGGGGACTTAGAGGGGGAAACACCATATATTTT. This rearrangement joins TRBV14 to TRBJ1-3; a weak D match, TRBD1 (5 bases). Trimming stripped 0 bases from V and 4 bases from J, with 16 bases between. Germline assignment: CDR1 SGHDN and CDR2 FVKESK. This CDR3 spans 17 amino acids.

Written as DNA, the CDR3 is TGTGCCAGCAGCCAACAGCAAGCGGGCGGCTATGGCTACACCTTC. Amino acid sequence: CASSQQQAGGYGYTF. The gene calls are TRBV5-4 and TRBJ1-2; D remains ambiguous. Germline V gene sequence: CDR1 SGHNT, CDR2 YYREEE (reference sequence). V dropped 4 bases and J dropped 4 bases, with 17 bases sitting between them. This CDR3 is built from 15 residues.

This chain links TRBV7-9 with TRBJ2-1; 8 bases map to TRBD2. J was trimmed by 2 bases and V by 3 bases; bases with no gene match: 9. Looked up from germline, CDR1 is SEHNR and CDR2 is FQNEAQ (reference sequence). The CDR3 covers 17 residues. CDR3 amino acids: CASSFNVGRAPYNEQFF. In nucleotides, the CDR3 is TGTGCCAGCAGCTTCAACGTCGGGAGGGCCCCCTACAATGAGCAGTTCTTC.